This TCR beta chain is drawn from a study of blood T cell repertoires in COVID-19. Germline lookup yields CDR1 SGHRS and CDR2 YFSETQ. V trimming: 4 bases; J trimming: 6 bases; junction bases outside the gene matches: 4. This CDR3 region has 15 residues. The table came from immunoSEQ multiplex PCR; TCRdb's copy has only in-frame clones and leaves some out. The repertoire consists of about 53,000 clones, with around 81% occurring once and the leading ten covering more than 20%. Source material: peripheral blood. The sequence was obtained from a woman aged 80 or older with COVID-19, enrolled during active disease. V and J are TRBV5-1 and TRBJ2-1, with 13 bases that match TRBD2. In nucleotides, the CDR3 is TGCGCCAGCAGCGGAACTAGCGGGGGGGGCAATGAGCAGTTCTTC. It specifies CASSGTSGGGNEQFF.